These 22 T cell receptor beta chains share one sample of origin, sequenced in a study of cytotoxic CD8 clonotypes in ibrutinib-treated CLL (dated by TCRdb to about 2021). The library came from the immunoSEQ multiplex PCR assay. This immuneACCESS table, as held by TCRdb, lists in-frame sequences with V and J called but not all clones. Of the missing ones, under half trace to an unresolved V gene in checked studies; the others have no known cause. Counted in this sample were over 140,000 clones; 70% to 90% of them appeared once. The ten largest clonotypes hold 7.5% to 8% of the sample. Here the sequenced sample was PBMCs, taken after 36 months of ibrutinib treatment. These receptors came from a human donor with chronic lymphocytic leukemia.

The chain links TRBV27 to TRBJ2-7; 10 bases agree with TRBD2. Germline V gene lookup returns CDR1 MNHEY and CDR2 SMNVEV (reference sequence). J lost 2 bases, V lost 2 bases, and 15 bases had no gene match. The CDR3 loop spans 19 amino acids. DNA for the CDR3: TGTGCCAGCAGTTTACGGGGACCGGTGAGGCTAGCGGGAGCCTACGAGCAGTACTTC. Its translation: CASSLRGPVRLAGAYEQYF.

The chain links TRBV5-1 to TRBJ1-2, with a possible D match to TRBD1 (5 bases). CDR1 and CDR2 (germline): SGHRS, YFSETQ. This CDR3 has 12 residues. V was trimmed by 6 bases and J by 8 bases, leaving 14 bases between them. The DNA of the CDR3 is TGCGCCAGCAAGGAGGGACCCCTGGGCTACACCTTC. It yields the protein CASKEGPLGYTF. The complete variable domain, with remaining parts taken from reference TRBV5-1 and TRBJ1-2, reads KAGVTQTPRYLIKTRGQQVTLSCSPISGHRSVSWYQQTPGQGLQFLFEYFSETQRNKGNFPGRFSGRQFSNSRSEMNVSTLELGDSALYLCASKEGPLGYTFGSGTRLTVV.

CDR3: CASSIPGVGDYEQYF. CDR3 sequence (DNA): TGTGCCAGTAGTATCCCTGGAGTGGGAGACTACGAGCAGTACTTC. The genes are TRBV19 and TRBJ2-7; a weak D match, TRBD2 (5 bases). Per the germline V gene, CDR1 is LNHDA and CDR2 is SQIVND (reference sequence). The CDR3 loop spans 15 amino acids. V dropped 3 bases and J dropped 3 bases, with 15 bases sitting between them.

This chain uses TRBV5-4 with TRBJ2-7; 8 positions match TRBD2. Looked up from germline, CDR1 is SGHNT and CDR2 is YYREEE (reference sequence). The V gene end was trimmed by 0 bases and the J gene end by 6 bases; junction bases not matched to a gene: 8. This CDR3 region has 15 residues. The CDR3, as DNA: TGTGCCAGCAGCTTGGAGGCAGCCCGGGGGGGCGAGCAGTACTTC. This translates into CASSLEAARGGEQYF. Full variable domain (missing parts from reference TRBV5-4 and TRBJ2-7): ETGVTQSPTHLIKTRGQQVTLRCSSQSGHNTVSWYQQALGQGPQFIFQYYREEENGRGNFPPRFSGLQFPNYSSELNVNALELDDSALYLCASSLEAARGGEQYFGPGTRLTVT.

This clone was seen a few times. The V gene is TRBV7-9, the J gene TRBJ2-1, with 7 bases aligning to TRBD2. The CDR3 is 15 amino acids. Germline-derived CDR1 and CDR2 are SEHNR and FQNEAQ (reference sequence). The ends lost 5 bases at V and 4 bases at J; junction bases unmatched: 8. The CDR3: CASSPRLAAYNEQFF. In DNA, the CDR3 is TGTGCCAGCAGCCCGCGACTAGCCGCATACAATGAGCAGTTCTTC.

V usage is TRBV6-5 and J usage is TRBJ1-3, with TRBD1 matching 12 bases. Per germline, CDR1 MNHEY and CDR2 SVGAGI. V lost 7 bases, J lost 9 bases, and 7 bases stayed unmatched. There are 14 residues in the CDR3. The CDR3 DNA sequence: TGTGCCAGCATCCGGGACAGGGGGCGAGGCACCATATATTTT. It specifies CASIRDRGRGTIYF.

This clone was counted a single time. V gene TRBV10-3 combines with J gene TRBJ2-7; D gene ambiguous. Trimming took off 3 bases at V and 3 bases at J, with 9 bases between the two ends. Looked up from germline, CDR1 is ENHRY and CDR2 is SYGVKD. The CDR3 consists of 13 residues. CDR3 DNA sequence: TGTGCCATCAGTGATAAGGGCTACTACGAGCAGTACTTC. Translating gives CAISDKGYYEQYF.

The rearrangement uses TRBV5-1 and TRBJ2-3; TRBD2 matches at 8 bases. Germline values: CDR1 SGHRS, CDR2 YFSETQ. The V and J ends lost 3 bases and 1 base, in that order; junction bases with no gene match: 4. The CDR3 has 15 residues. CDR3 sequence: CASSWSGRGTDTQYF. As DNA, the CDR3 is TGCGCCAGCAGCTGGAGCGGGAGAGGCACAGATACGCAGTATTTT.

This clone was seen a few times. As DNA, the CDR3 is TGCAGCGTTGACCGGGGGTCGGGGTATGGCTACACCTTC. It specifies CSVDRGSGYGYTF. J is TRBJ1-2 and V is TRBV29-1; tentative D call: TRBD1 (5 bases). Deletions cut 3 bases from V and 5 bases from J, with 13 bases between. This CDR3 contains 13 residues. The germline V gene has CDR1 SQVTM and CDR2 ANQGSEA.

The chain joins TRBV5-1 to TRBJ2-2; TRBD1 might be the D (6 bases). Germline V gene lookup returns CDR1 SGHRS and CDR2 YFSETQ. Trimming stripped 1 base from V and 2 bases from J, with 9 bases between. This CDR3 is built from 15 residues. The CDR3 DNA sequence: TGCGCCAGCAGCTTGTTGGGGGCTAACACCGGGGAGCTGTTTTTT. Residues: CASSLLGANTGELFF.

Worth noting for this clone: At the DNA level, this CDR3 is encoded by other sequences in the same sample as well. The chain recombines TRBV7-9 with TRBJ1-2; D gene ambiguous. With 1 base removed from V and 4 bases from J, the gap between germline ends came to 4 bases. Germline CDR1 and CDR2: SEHNR and FQNEAQ (reference sequence). CDR3 length: 12 amino acids. CDR3: CASSLGGYGYTF. CDR3 nucleotides: TGTGCCAGCAGCTTAGGAGGCTATGGCTACACCTTC.

The chain links TRBV10-1 to TRBJ1-1, with TRBD1 matching over 8 bases. J gave up 3 bases and V 6 bases, and 6 bases lay outside the gene matches. Per germline, CDR1 WNHNN and CDR2 SYGVQD (reference sequence). This CDR3 is built from 14 residues. The CDR3 bases are TGCGCCAGCAGAGCCGGGACAGGCGACACTGAAGCTTTCTTT. Amino acid sequence: CASRAGTGDTEAFF.

The chain's CDR3 is CASRLFSGNTIYF. The DNA of the CDR3 is TGTGCCAGCAGACTGTTCTCTGGAAACACCATATATTTT. The chain combines TRBV2 with TRBJ1-3; D remains ambiguous. The CDR3 extends over 13 amino acids. From germline, CDR1 is SNHLY and CDR2 FYNNEI. V shed 6 bases and J shed 0 bases, with 6 bases lying between them. Variable domain in full (rest from reference TRBV2 and TRBJ1-3): EPEVTQTPSHQVTQMGQEVILRCVPISNHLYFYWYRQILGQKVEFLVSFYNNEISEKSEIFDDQFSVERPDGSNFTLKIRSTKLEDSAMYFCASRLFSGNTIYFGEGSWLTVV.

This chain joins TRBV5-1 and TRBJ1-4; weak D call: TRBD1 (6 bases). The length of the CDR3 is 16 residues. Germline V CDR1 and CDR2: SGHRS, YFSETQ. Trimming took 0 bases from V and 8 from J, leaving 17 bases between them. The CDR3 sequence is CASSLAARQGNEKLFF. CDR3 nucleotide sequence: TGCGCCAGCAGCTTGGCCGCGCGGCAGGGGAACGAAAAACTGTTTTTT.

The genes are TRBV9 and TRBJ2-5, with D perhaps matching TRBD1 (6 bases). Trimming cost V 4 bases and J 3 bases, with 16 bases left between them. The CDR3 runs 15 residues. Germline CDR1 and CDR2: SGDLS and YYNGEE. CDR3 bases: TGTGCCAGCAGCCCGAGTCCTGGACAGAAAGAGACCCAGTACTTC. This sequence encodes CASSPSPGQKETQYF.

The V and J genes are TRBV6-1 and TRBJ1-4; D possibly corresponds to TRBD1 (5 bases). V gave up 9 bases and J gave up 2 bases, with 13 bases separating them. The germline gives CDR1 MNHNS, CDR2 SASEGT. This CDR3 is 14 amino acids long. This chain's CDR3 is CASHSPGTNEKLFF. The DNA for the CDR3 is TGTGCCAGTCATTCTCCAGGGACTAATGAAAAACTGTTTTTT.

V usage is TRBV7-3 and J usage is TRBJ2-5; the D is unclear. There are 13 residues in the CDR3. Trimming removed 5 bases at V and 5 bases at J, with 12 bases between. Germline CDR1 and CDR2: SGHTA and FQGTGA. The DNA of the CDR3 is TGTGCCAGCAGCCGATCGACAATTGAGACCCAGTACTTC. This codes for CASSRSTIETQYF.

This chain links TRBV10-3 with TRBJ1-5; perhaps TRBD1 as D (5 bases). Germline V lookup: CDR1 ENHRY, CDR2 SYGVKD. The ends were cut back, 4 bases at V and 1 base at J, with 11 bases in the middle. The CDR3 covers 15 residues. CDR3 in amino acids: CAISGFGASNQPQHF. The CDR3 region has the DNA TGTGCCATCAGTGGGTTCGGGGCCAGCAATCAGCCCCAGCATTTT.

This clone was seen only once. This CDR3 is CSAKGHTEAFF. DNA for the CDR3: TGCAGTGCTAAAGGACATACTGAAGCTTTCTTT. The chain employs TRBV20-1 and TRBJ1-1; tentative D call: TRBD1 (5 bases). Germline CDR1 and CDR2: DFQATT and SNEGSKA (reference sequence). Trimming shortened V by 4 bases and J by 5 bases, and 8 bases separated the two germline ends. This CDR3 comprises 11 residues.

The CDR3 coding sequence is TGTGCCAGCAGCTTGGGACGGTTAAATTCACCCCTCCACTTT. Protein sequence: CASSLGRLNSPLHF. The chain carries TRBV5-8 and TRBJ1-6, with D unresolved. The CDR3 loop spans 14 amino acids. The germline V gene encodes CDR1 SGHTS and CDR2 YDEGEE. V shed 0 bases and J shed 7 bases, with 8 bases lying between them.

V is TRBV7-9 and J is TRBJ1-2; no reliable D call. V shed 5 bases and J shed 7 bases, with 14 bases lying between them. The germline V gene has CDR1 SEHNR and CDR2 FQNEAQ (reference sequence). This CDR3 has 13 residues. This CDR3 is CASSLEAGSGYTF. The CDR3 DNA follows: TGTGCCAGCAGCCTTGAGGCCGGGTCTGGCTACACCTTC.

This clone appeared a single time. This rearrangement joins TRBV7-6 to TRBJ2-7; 7 bases align to TRBD1. The CDR3 is made up of 15 amino acids. Losses at the gene ends were 5 bases for V and 3 bases for J; bases not matched to a gene: 10. Germline CDR1 SGHVS, CDR2 FNYEAQ. The CDR3 region has the DNA TGTGCCAGCAGCCCATCACCGACAGGGAACTACGAGCAGTACTTC. Translated, it gives CASSPSPTGNYEQYF.